The source of this TCR beta chain is a study of beta chain features in type 1 diabetes. Study-wide findings and caveats: The study found moderately but significantly shorter TCRB CDR3s in all four CD4+ subsets of Type 1 diabetes patients. The study found fewer insertions and more deletions at VDJ junctions in type 1 diabetes patients. The naive, central memory and Treg TCRB repertoires of patients appeared to be more similar to one another than those of healthy donors.

The CDR3 has 16 residues. V was trimmed by 1 base and J by 3 bases, leaving 14 bases between them. CDR1 LGHNA and CDR2 YNFKEQ come from the germline V gene. This clone showed up just a few times. Its antigen is unknown. Expressed TCRB transcripts were sequenced because the entire RNA isolate underwent reverse transcription. TCRdb's table, derived via immunoSEQ multiplex PCR, lists solely in-frame clones and lacks some. The sample lists hundreds of thousands of clones, 6.5% to 10% occurring once. Purity of each sorted population was above 95%. The chain has TRBV4-2 and TRBJ2-3, with D perhaps matching TRBD2 (7 bases). The sequenced material came from central memory CD4+ T cells from blood. The receptor was derived from a woman aged 18-29 years in good health. CDR3 in amino acids: CASSQGRGRGTDTQYF. The CDR3 nucleotides read TGTGCCAGCAGCCAAGGACGGGGGAGGGGGACAGATACGCAGTATTTT.